This TCR beta chain stems from a study of control samples from healthy donors and cancer patients. Trimming removed 4 bases from V and 1 base from J, with 11 bases in between. Germline lookup yields CDR1 SGHRS and CDR2 YFSETQ. This CDR3 spans 14 amino acids. Here immunoSEQ multiplex PCR was the method, and the copy in TCRdb shows in-frame clones only, minus some. The sample includes about 58,000 clones, 87% of them seen just once. Sequencing was done on a sample of PBMCs. The receptor's source is a woman in her sixties with lung cancer. V usage is TRBV5-1 and J usage is TRBJ1-1; the D is unclear. The CDR3 bases are TGCGCCAGCAGCGGACCGAACAAGAACACTGAAGCTTTCTTT. This encodes CASSGPNKNTEAFF.